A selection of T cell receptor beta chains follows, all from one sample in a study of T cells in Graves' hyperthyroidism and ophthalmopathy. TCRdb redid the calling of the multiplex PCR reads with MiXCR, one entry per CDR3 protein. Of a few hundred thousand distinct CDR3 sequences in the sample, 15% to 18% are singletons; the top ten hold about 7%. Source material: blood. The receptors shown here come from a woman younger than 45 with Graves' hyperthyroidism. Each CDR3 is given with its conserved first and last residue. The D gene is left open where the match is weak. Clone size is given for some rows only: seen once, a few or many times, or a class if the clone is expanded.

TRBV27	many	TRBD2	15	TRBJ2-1	TGTGCCAGCAGTCCCTATTTAAGCGGGAGTTATGAGCAGTTCTTC	CASSPYLSGSYEQFF
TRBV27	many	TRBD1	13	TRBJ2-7	TGTGCCAGCAGCCGCCGGGACAGGGACGAGCAGTACTTC	CASSRRDRDEQYF
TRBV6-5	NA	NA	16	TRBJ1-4	TGTGCCAGCAGTTATCCGACTAGGGGTTTTAATGAAAAACTGTTTTTT	CASSYPTRGFNEKLFF
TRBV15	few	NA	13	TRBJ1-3	TGTGCCACCAGCAGAGATGCCGGAAACACCATATATTTT	CATSRDAGNTIYF
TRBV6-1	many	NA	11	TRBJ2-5	TGTGCCAGCAGTTATCGGGAGACCCAGTACTTC	CASSYRETQYF
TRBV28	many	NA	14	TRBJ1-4	TGTGCCAGCAGCAGGGGAAAGGCTGGTGAAAAACTGTTTTTT	CASSRGKAGEKLFF
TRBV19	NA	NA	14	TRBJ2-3	TGTGCCAGTAGTCGGCAGGGGTTCGCAGATACGCAGTATTTT	CASSRQGFADTQYF
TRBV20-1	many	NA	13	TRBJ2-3	TGCAGTGCTCAGGACTGGCCCACAGATACGCAGTATTTT	CSAQDWPTDTQYF
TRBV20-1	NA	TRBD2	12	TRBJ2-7	TGCAGTGCTGAGCGGGAGACGGGCGAGCAGTACTTC	CSAERETGEQYF
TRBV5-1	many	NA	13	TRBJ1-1	TGCGCCAGCAGCAACGGGGGGGACACTGAAGCTTTCTTT	CASSNGGDTEAFF
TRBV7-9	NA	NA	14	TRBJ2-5	TGTGCCAGCAGCTTAAGGGAAGCGCAAGAGACCCAGTACTTC	CASSLREAQETQYF
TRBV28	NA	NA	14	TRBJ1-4	TGTGCCAGCAGGTTGACAACCGTAGGGGAAAAACTGCTTTTT	CASRLTTVGEKLLF
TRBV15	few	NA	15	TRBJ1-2	TGTGCCACCAGCAGAGTTGGGAGAACTAACTATGGCTACACCTTC	CATSRVGRTNYGYTF
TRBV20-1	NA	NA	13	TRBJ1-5	TGCAGTGCTAGGGCACAGGGAGGTCAGCCCCAGCATTTT	CSARAQGGQPQHF
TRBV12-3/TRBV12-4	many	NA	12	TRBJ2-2	TGTGCCAGCAGTTTCGACCTCGGGGAGCTGTTTTTT	CASSFDLGELFF
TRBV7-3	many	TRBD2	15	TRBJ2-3	TGTGCCAGCAGCATCACTAGCGGAAGGGGGGATACGCAGTATTTT	CASSITSGRGDTQYF
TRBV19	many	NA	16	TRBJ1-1	TGTGCCAGTAGTACCCGGGGGGGGGCGATGAACACTGAAGCTTTCTTT	CASSTRGGAMNTEAFF
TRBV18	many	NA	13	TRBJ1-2	TGTGCCAGCTCACCAGTCAGGGGTCATGGCTACACCTTC	CASSPVRGHGYTF
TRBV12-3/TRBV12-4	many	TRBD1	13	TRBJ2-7	TGTGCCAGCAGACCTGGGACAGGGGCCGAGCAGTACTTC	CASRPGTGAEQYF
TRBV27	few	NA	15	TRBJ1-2	TGTGCCAGCAGTTTAACTGGAGGGGGACTCGATGGCTACACCTTC	CASSLTGGGLDGYTF
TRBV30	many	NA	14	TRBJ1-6	TGTGCCTGGAGTGAGGGCTGGAGTAATTCACCCCTCCACTTT	CAWSEGWSNSPLHF
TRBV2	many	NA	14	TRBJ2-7	TGTGCCAGCAGTGAGGGCAGAAGCTCCTACGAGCAGTACTTC	CASSEGRSSYEQYF
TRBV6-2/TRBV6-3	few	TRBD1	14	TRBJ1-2	TGTGCCAGCAAGTCCTCCGGACAGGCTAATAGCTACACCTTC	CASKSSGQANSYTF
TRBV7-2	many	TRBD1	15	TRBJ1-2	TGTGCCAGCAGCTTAGTAACGGGGACAGGGTATGGCTACACCTTC	CASSLVTGTGYGYTF
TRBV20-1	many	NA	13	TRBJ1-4	TGCAGTGCTAGAGGACAGGCAAACGAAAAACTGTTTTTT	CSARGQANEKLFF
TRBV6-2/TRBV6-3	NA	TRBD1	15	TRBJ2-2	TGTGCCAGCAGGCCGGACAGGGTAACAACCGGGGAGCTGTTTTTT	CASRPDRVTTGELFF
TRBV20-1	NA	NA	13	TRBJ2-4	TGCAGTGCAAAGGCAGCGGCCGACAGCATTCAGTACTTC	CSAKAAADSIQYF
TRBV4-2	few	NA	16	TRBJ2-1	TGTGCCAGCAGCCAAGGGGCTAGTGGGGCTTACGATGAGCAGTTCTTC	CASSQGASGAYDEQFF
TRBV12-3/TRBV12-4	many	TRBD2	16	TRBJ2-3	TGTGCCAGCAGTCGGACTAGCGGGAGAGACACAGATACGCAGTATTTT	CASSRTSGRDTDTQYF
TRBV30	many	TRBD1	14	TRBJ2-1	TGTGCCTGGAGTTCGGGGACAGGGCACAATGAGCAGTTCTTC	CAWSSGTGHNEQFF
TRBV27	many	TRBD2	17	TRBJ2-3	TGTGCCAGCACCCCACATGGCTCTGGGACTAGCGTAGATACGCAGTATTTT	CASTPHGSGTSVDTQYF
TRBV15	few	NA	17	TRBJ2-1	TGTGCCACCAGCAGAGGGCCGGGATCCTTCAATTCAATCGAGCAGTTCTTC	CATSRGPGSFNSIEQFF
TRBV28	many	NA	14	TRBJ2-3	TGTGCCAGCTCCCTGGGGAGGATCACAGATACGCAGTATTTT	CASSLGRITDTQYF
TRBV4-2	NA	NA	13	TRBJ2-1	TGTGCCAGCAGCCAAGTCCAGTTCTATGAGCAGTTCTTC	CASSQVQFYEQFF
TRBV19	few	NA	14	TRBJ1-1	TGTGCCAGTAGTATTAATCAGGGACTCACTGAAGCTTTCTTT	CASSINQGLTEAFF
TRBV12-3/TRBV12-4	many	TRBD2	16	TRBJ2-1	TGTGCCAGCAGTTTCAGGACTAGCAGGAGCTACAATGAGCAGTTCTTC	CASSFRTSRSYNEQFF
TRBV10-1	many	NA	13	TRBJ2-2	TGCGCCAGCAGCGGAAAGGGGACCGGGGAGCTGTTTTTT	CASSGKGTGELFF